The 4 T cell receptor beta chains below come from one sample, sequenced in a study of OX40 agonist ivuxolimab in advanced cancers. Here immunoSEQ multiplex PCR was the method, and the copy in TCRdb shows in-frame clones only, minus some. The table shows around 99,000 clones, with 91% occurring only once. The sample was CD4+ or CD8+ T cells sorted from blood, taken in a trial of the OX40 agonist ivuxolimab. The receptors stem from an adult with an advanced solid tumor such as melanoma, head and neck, liver or kidney cancer.

This chain connects TRBV19 to TRBJ1-3, with D unresolved. Looked up from germline, CDR1 is LNHDA and CDR2 is SQIVND (reference sequence). The CDR3 has 14 amino acids. V was shortened by 7 bases and J by 0 bases, with 10 bases between the two germline ends. The CDR3 region has the DNA TGTGCCAGTAAGAGGGATCACTCTGGAAACACCATATATTTT. It codes for CASKRDHSGNTIYF.

This chain links TRBV27 with TRBJ2-1; possibly TRBD2 for D (6 bases). V lost 11 bases, J lost 4 bases, and 12 bases lay in between. Germline V lookup: CDR1 MNHEY, CDR2 SMNVEV (reference sequence). The CDR3 extends over 12 amino acids. This chain's CDR3 is CAVGGTYNEQFF. Here the CDR3 DNA reads TGTGCCGTTGGCGGGACTTACAATGAGCAGTTCTTC.

The CDR3 DNA sequence: TGTGCCAGCAGCCAAGATCTCCTAGCGGGAGGCCAGGGCCATGAGCAGTTCTTC. It yields the protein CASSQDLLAGGQGHEQFF. This chain uses TRBV4-2 with TRBJ2-1; 11 bases align to TRBD2. Germline V CDR1 and CDR2: LGHNA, YNFKEQ. The CDR3 has 18 amino acids. J gave up 8 bases and V 0 bases, and 12 bases lay outside the gene matches.

This sequence joins TRBV7-9 and TRBJ2-2; no clear D gene. V lost 0 bases and J lost 1, with 6 bases in between. The germline V gene has CDR1 SEHNR and CDR2 FQNEAQ (reference sequence). The CDR3 totals 15 residues. In DNA form, the CDR3 reads TGTGCCAGCAGCTTAGCGCGGCTGAACACCGGGGAGCTGTTTTTT. Amino acids: CASSLARLNTGELFF.